The 7 T cell receptor beta chains presented below share a single source sample, sequenced in a study of cytomegalovirus exposure and HLA in healthy donors (dated by TCRdb to 2017 to 2019). Library creation used the immunoSEQ multiplex PCR assay. The multiplex PCR relied on a mix of 60 forward primers for TCR Vbeta segments and 13 reverse primers for TCR Jbeta segments. TCRdb's version of the immuneACCESS table is confined to in-frame rearrangements and falls short of the full clone set. An unresolved V gene accounts for under half of the shortfall where checked; the remainder is of unknown origin. Recorded for this sample are roughly 120,000 clones; 77% of them occurred a single time. The ten biggest clones cover around 13% of the sample. Sequenced material: PBMCs. The origin of the receptors is a woman aged 40-49 years in good health and CMV-seropositive.

The chain employs TRBV2 and TRBJ2-5; 7 bases are a match to TRBD1. CDR1 is SNHLY and CDR2 is FYNNEI in the germline V gene. CDR3 length: 12 residues. The J segment lost 11 bases and the V segment lost 4 bases, leaving 7 bases of the junction unmatched. The CDR3 here is CASSAQGWEQYF. DNA for the CDR3: TGTGCCAGCAGTGCACAGGGGTGGGAGCAGTACTTC. Combining the CDR3 with reference TRBV2 and TRBJ2-5 gives the whole variable domain EPEVTQTPSHQVTQMGQEVILRCVPISNHLYFYWYRQILGQKVEFLVSFYNNEISEKSEIFDDQFSVERPDGSNFTLKIRSTKLEDSAMYFCASSAQGWEQYFGPGTRLLVL.

This chain uses TRBV7-8 with TRBJ2-5, with D possibly being TRBD2 (6 bases). The end of the DNA fits TRBJ2-7 better, so the J call may be wrong. The length of the CDR3 is 16 residues. CDR1 SGHVS and CDR2 FQNEAQ come from the germline V gene. The CDR3 here is CASSLGGDSRTYEQYF. The CDR3 DNA follows: TGTGCCAGCAGCTTAGGTGGGGACTCGCGGACCTACGAGCAGTACTTC.

The CDR3: CASSDFLAVNEQFF. The CDR3 DNA reads as TGTGCCAGCAGTGACTTTCTAGCGGTCAATGAGCAGTTCTTC. The chain is built from TRBV27 and TRBJ2-1, with 7 bases fitting TRBD2. This CDR3 comprises 14 residues. V gave up 5 bases and J gave up 6 bases; unmatched junction bases: 7. CDR1 MNHEY and CDR2 SMNVEV come from the germline V gene (reference sequence).

This chain uses TRBV7-9 with TRBJ2-7; a weak D match, TRBD2 (5 bases). The CDR3 totals 14 residues. Trimming removed 6 bases at V and 4 bases at J, with 16 bases between. Looked up from germline, CDR1 is SEHNR and CDR2 is FQNEAQ (reference sequence). CDR3 nucleotides: TGTGCCAGCAGTTCAGGACTTTTGGGATACGAGCAGTACTTC. Residues: CASSSGLLGYEQYF. Looking up the rest from reference TRBV7-9 and TRBJ2-7 gives the full variable domain: DTGVSQNPRHKITKRGQNVTFRCDPISEHNRLYWYRQTLGQGPEFLTYFQNEAQLEKSRLLSDRFSAERPKGSFSTLEIQRTEQGDSAMYLCASSSGLLGYEQYFGPGTRLTVT.

J is TRBJ2-4 and V is TRBV9; D is perhaps TRBD2 (7 bases). Trimming cost V 4 bases and J 4 bases, with 15 bases left between them. Germline CDR1 SGDLS, CDR2 YYNGEE. This CDR3 contains 15 residues. CDR3 nucleotides: TGTGCCAGCAGCCCCTCCGGGGGGACAAAAAACATTCAGTACTTC. Translation gives CASSPSGGTKNIQYF. Drawing the rest from reference TRBV9 and TRBJ2-4, the complete variable domain is DSGVTQTPKHLITATGQRVTLRCSPRSGDLSVYWYQQSLDQGLQFLIQYYNGEERAKGNILERFSAQQFPDLHSELNLSSLELGDSALYFCASSPSGGTKNIQYFGAGTRLSVL.

This rearrangement joins TRBV6-1 to TRBJ2-7; 12 bases are shared with TRBD2. CDR1 and CDR2 from the germline V gene are MNHNS and SASEGT. This CDR3 has 18 amino acids. V was pared by 2 bases and J by 2 bases, with 10 bases of the junction left unmatched. For the CDR3, the DNA is TGTGCCAGCAGTGAACAACTAGCGGGAGGCCAGACTCCCTACGAGCAGTACTTC. Its protein product is CASSEQLAGGQTPYEQYF.

This chain links TRBV5-1 with TRBJ2-7, with TRBD2 matching over 9 bases. J gave up 0 bases and V 4 bases, and 2 bases lay outside the gene matches. This CDR3 region has 14 residues. Germline-derived CDR1 and CDR2 are SGHRS and YFSETQ. CDR3 in amino acids: CASSISGGSYEQYF. DNA of the CDR3: TGCGCCAGCAGCATTAGCGGGGGCTCCTACGAGCAGTACTTC.